Following are 31 T cell receptor beta chains from one sample sequenced in a study of blood T cells in healthy people across ages. Through a sample-barcoded 5' primer and a J-beta primer mix, a second PCR was run for roughly 6 to 11 cycles. TCRdb re-called the 5' RACE reads with MiXCR, one entry per CDR3 protein. The sample consists of 550,000 to 650,000 distinct CDR3 sequences, about 30% of them appearing once. Sequenced material: blood. The receptors come from an elderly woman in good health.

V usage is TRBV7-2 and J usage is TRBJ2-7; tentatively, D is TRBD2 (6 bases). Trimming took off 0 bases at V and 2 bases at J, with 11 bases between the two ends. Germline CDR1 reads SGHTA; CDR2 reads FQGNSA. The CDR3 runs 15 residues. For the CDR3, the DNA is TGTGCCAGCAGCTTAGCGGACTATGGTCCCTACGAGCAGTACTTC. Translated: CASSLADYGPYEQYF.

The CDR3 reads CSGTKETQYF. The CDR3 region has the DNA TGCAGCGGGACAAAAGAGACCCAGTACTTC. The V and J genes are TRBV29-1 and TRBJ2-5, with D perhaps TRBD1 (5 bases). The CDR3 is made up of 10 amino acids. Trimming took 7 bases from V and 3 from J, leaving 6 bases between them. Germline V gene sequence: CDR1 SQVTM, CDR2 ANQGSEA.

This clonotype was found many times. The J gene is TRBJ1-5, the V gene TRBV12-3 or TRBV12-4; tentative D call: TRBD1 (5 bases). V lost 3 bases to trimming and J lost 9 bases, with 15 bases between them. The length of the CDR3 is 14 residues. This CDR3 reads CASSLGLGAGPQHF. CDR3 in DNA: TGTGCCAGCAGTTTGGGACTGGGAGCGGGGCCCCAGCATTTT.

About this clonotype itself: The junction departs from the called germline gene at one end, perhaps through a read error. This sequence joins TRBV4-3 and TRBJ1-1; maybe TRBD1 (5 bases). Germline CDR1 and CDR2: LGHNA and YSLEER. There are 16 residues in the CDR3. The CDR3 here is CASSQDAQGGNSEAFF. The CDR3, as DNA: TGCGCCAGCAGCCAAGATGCCCAGGGAGGAAACAGTGAAGCTTTCTTT.

The V call is TRBV7-6, the J call TRBJ2-1, with TRBD2 matching over 16 bases. There are 16 residues in the CDR3. Per the germline V gene, CDR1 is SGHVS and CDR2 is FNYEAQ. After removal of 5 bases from V and 11 bases from J, the junction contained 9 bases not matched to a gene. The CDR3 spells CASSAGTSGRVLQQFF. In nucleotides, the CDR3 is TGTGCCAGCAGCGCTGGGACTAGCGGGAGGGTGTTACAGCAGTTCTTC.

In its sample, this clonotype was seen a few times. The chain carries TRBV20-1 and TRBJ2-5; D is uncertain. This CDR3 comprises 14 residues. Trimming removed 0 bases at V and 1 base at J, with 9 bases between. From germline, CDR1 is DFQATT and CDR2 SNEGSKA (reference sequence). The CDR3 reads CSARDGQPQETQYF. CDR3 DNA sequence: TGCAGTGCTAGAGATGGGCAGCCCCAAGAGACCCAGTACTTC.

This clonotype has a count of ten or more. The V call is TRBV7-8, the J call TRBJ2-7, with 7 positions matching TRBD1. Germline V gives CDR1 SGHVS, CDR2 FQNEAQ. V shed 2 bases and J 6 bases; nucleotides not matched to a gene: 19. The CDR3 totals 18 residues. CDR3 amino acids: CASSLNYRLRTGRGEQYF. The CDR3 nucleotides read TGTGCCAGCAGCTTAAATTATCGTCTAAGGACAGGACGTGGCGAGCAGTACTTC.

This clonotype was recorded at least ten times. The V and J genes are TRBV7-3 and TRBJ2-7; D gene unclear. The CDR3 length is 13 residues. Between the trimmed V and J ends, which lost 1 base and 6 bases, there was a span of 10 bases. Germline V gene sequence: CDR1 SGHTA, CDR2 FQGTGA. CDR3 sequence reads: CASSLMGSGEQYF. DNA of the CDR3: TGTGCCAGCAGCTTAATGGGTTCGGGCGAGCAGTACTTC. The whole variable domain, remainder taken from reference TRBV7-3 and TRBJ2-7, is GAGVSQTPSNKVTEKGKYVELRCDPISGHTALYWYRQSLGQGPEFLIYFQGTGAADDSGLPNDRFFAVRPEGSVSTLKIQRTERGDSAVYLCASSLMGSGEQYFGPGTRLTVT.

The CDR3 protein is CAWSVTAGYLEKLFF. CDR3 bases: TGTGCCTGGAGTGTAACCGCCGGATACTTAGAAAAACTGTTTTTT. V gene TRBV30 combines with J gene TRBJ1-4; D gene ambiguous. Germline-derived CDR1 and CDR2 are GTSNPN and SVGIG (reference sequence). Deletions cut 0 bases from V and 8 bases from J, with 16 bases between. This CDR3 comprises 15 residues.

This clonotype was picked up many times. The chain employs TRBV4-1 and TRBJ2-1, with 7 bases aligning to TRBD2. The CDR3 runs 14 residues. Germline trimming cut 6 bases from V and 3 bases from J; bases unmatched to any gene: 5. CDR1 is MGHRA, CDR2 YSYEKL, per germline. CDR3 DNA sequence: TGCGCCAGCAGATCGGGGGGACTCTACAATGAGCAGTTCTTC. Translated, it gives CASRSGGLYNEQFF.

Details on this clonotype: Possible read error: a much larger clone is one base away. The chain carries TRBV5-4 and TRBJ2-3, with 9 bases fitting TRBD1. The germline V gene encodes CDR1 SGHNT and CDR2 YYREEE (reference sequence). This CDR3 spans 14 amino acids. This CDR3 reads CACSEDRGTDTQYF. The CDR3 DNA reads TGTGCCTGCAGCGAGGACAGGGGTACAGATACGCAGTATTTT.

The rearrangement links TRBV20-1 to TRBJ2-7; no clear D gene. CDR1 is DFQATT and CDR2 is SNEGSKA in the germline V gene (reference sequence). The length of the CDR3 is 11 residues. V was shortened by 1 base and J by 4 bases, with 5 bases between the two germline ends. CDR3 sequence (DNA): TGCAGTGCTAGAGTCCGATACGAGCAGTACTTC. As protein: CSARVRYEQYF.

At least ten counts were recorded for this clonotype. The chain couples TRBV5-6 to TRBJ2-7; tentatively, D is TRBD2 (7 bases). V dropped 0 bases and J dropped 0 bases, with 13 bases sitting between them. This CDR3 has 16 amino acids. CDR1 SGHDT and CDR2 YYEEEE come from the germline V gene. CDR3 in DNA: TGTGCCAGCAGCTTGGGGGGGGGCGAGAGCTCCTACGAGCAGTACTTC. Translation gives CASSLGGGESSYEQYF.

Comment on this clonotype: This may be a read error, as it is one base from a much larger clone. V is TRBV20-1 and J is TRBJ2-7, with D perhaps TRBD1 (5 bases). Germline values: CDR1 DFQATT, CDR2 SNEGSKA (reference sequence). CDR3 size: 14 residues. Trimming removed 2 bases at V and 10 bases at J, with 21 bases between. The CDR3 bases are TGCAGTGCTAGATGGCAGGGAATCCAAGACACCCAGTACTTC. It specifies CSARWQGIQDTQYF.

Many counts were recorded for this clonotype. The chain carries TRBV28 and TRBJ2-3; tentative D call: TRBD2 (7 bases). The CDR3 consists of 15 residues. CDR1 is MDHEN, CDR2 SYDVKM, per germline. The germline V and J ends were trimmed by 3 bases and 10 bases, with 20 bases remaining between them. The chain's CDR3 is CASSFHVAGAESQYF. Written as DNA, the CDR3 is TGTGCCAGCAGTTTCCACGTGGCGGGGGCAGAGTCGCAGTATTTT.

In its sample, this clonotype was seen once. The J gene is TRBJ1-1, the V gene TRBV29-1; tentative D call: TRBD1 (6 bases). The CDR3 consists of 13 residues. Germline assignment: CDR1 SQVTM and CDR2 ANQGSEA. V lost 7 bases and J 1 base, leaving 13 bases between the germline ends. CDR3 in amino acids: CSGDGGRNTEAFF. The CDR3 region has the DNA TGCAGCGGGGACGGGGGCCGGAACACTGAAGCTTTCTTT.

This clonotype was picked up many times. The rearrangement links TRBV5-1 to TRBJ2-3, with 7 bases fitting TRBD2. CDR3 length equals 16 residues. Germline V gene lookup returns CDR1 SGHRS and CDR2 YFSETQ. V lost 4 bases and J lost 6; bases outside the gene matches: 14. The CDR3 here is CASSSGTGAGRDTQYF. The DNA for the CDR3 is TGCGCCAGCAGCAGCGGGACTGGAGCTGGGAGGGATACGCAGTATTTT.

The chain employs TRBV24-1 and TRBJ1-5; D call uncertain. Germline V gene sequence: CDR1 KGHDR, CDR2 SFDVKD. Trimming cost V 3 bases and J 10 bases, with 9 bases left between them. There are 12 residues in the CDR3. CDR3 sequence reads: CATSDGVGPQHF. The CDR3 region has the DNA TGTGCCACCAGTGATGGGGTTGGACCCCAGCATTTT.

On this clonotype itself: Just one base apart from a much larger clone, this may be a read error. The chain joins TRBV2 to TRBJ1-2; D gene unclear. The CDR3 totals 14 residues. Trimming took off 4 bases at V and 0 bases at J, with 9 bases between the two ends. CDR1 and CDR2 (germline): SNHLY, FYNNEI. The CDR3, as DNA: TGTGCCAGCAGTGCCTCCCTTGCTAACTATGGCTACACCTTC. Translation: CASSASLANYGYTF.

This clonotype was observed at least ten times. The V call is TRBV11-1, the J call TRBJ2-1, with a tentative D call TRBD1 (5 bases). This CDR3 spans 20 amino acids. V lost 5 bases to trimming and J lost 2 bases, with 28 bases between them. Germline CDR1 SGHAT, CDR2 FQDESV (reference sequence). The CDR3 loop is CASSPRFGQGRKGTYNEQFF. In DNA form, the CDR3 reads TGTGCCAGCAGCCCGCGATTTGGGCAGGGTAGGAAGGGGACCTACAATGAGCAGTTCTTC. Combining the CDR3 with reference TRBV11-1 and TRBJ2-1 gives the whole variable domain EAEVAQSPRYKITEKSQAVAFWCDPISGHATLYWYRQILGQGPELLVQFQDESVVDDSQLPKDRFSAERLKGVDSTLKIQPAELGDSAMYLCASSPRFGQGRKGTYNEQFFGPGTRLTVL.

As for this clonotype: A much larger clone differs by one base, so this may be a read error. This rearrangement joins TRBV5-1 to TRBJ1-4; D perhaps matches TRBD1 (6 bases). The CDR3 covers 16 residues. Germline V gene data show CDR1 as SGHRS and CDR2 as YFSETQ. In DNA, the CDR3 is TGCGCCAGCAGCTCAGCCGACAGGACAACTAATGAAAAACGGTTTTTT. Its translation is CASSSADRTTNEKRFF.

The J gene is TRBJ2-1, the V gene TRBV7-7; 7 bases line up with TRBD2. Germline V gives CDR1 SSHAT, CDR2 FNYEAQ (reference sequence). This CDR3 has 17 amino acids. Trimming removed 5 bases from V and 7 bases from J; junction bases left unmatched: 17. This CDR3 reads CASSPWMGGSLTNEQFF. The CDR3 nucleotides read TGTGCCAGCAGCCCCTGGATGGGCGGGAGTCTTACGAATGAGCAGTTCTTC.

This clonotype appeared many times. This sequence joins TRBV7-2 and TRBJ2-1; D gene unclear. Trimming removed 5 bases at V and 7 bases at J, with 15 bases between. CDR1 is SGHTA, CDR2 FQGNSA, per germline. The CDR3 spans 14 residues. The CDR3 here is CASSRRDGRNEQFF. The CDR3 DNA follows: TGTGCCAGCAGCCGCCGCGACGGCAGAAATGAGCAGTTCTTC.

This clonotype showed up many times. The genes are TRBV6-1 and TRBJ2-4; TRBD1 agrees at 7 bases. The CDR3 loop spans 13 amino acids. Germline CDR1 and CDR2: MNHNS and SASEGT. The trim removed 8 bases at V and 7 bases at J, leaving 8 bases unmatched. The CDR3 spells CASGRQGGNIQYF. CDR3 bases: TGTGCCAGCGGTCGACAGGGCGGGAACATTCAGTACTTC.

This clonotype was observed a few times. The chain has TRBV21-1 and TRBJ2-1; whether TRBD1, the table's D call, matches the DNA was not checked. TRBV21-1 is recorded as a pseudogene. The CDR3 totals 17 residues. The CDR3 bases are TGTGCCAGCAGCAAAGAGGGAAGGGACAGGCACTACAATGAGCAGTTCTTC. It yields the protein CASSKEGRDRHYNEQFF.

Ten or more counts support this clonotype. The chain links TRBV6-4 to TRBJ2-3; D may be TRBD2 (6 bases). V lost 2 bases and J 3 bases, leaving 15 bases between the germline ends. The CDR3 runs 16 residues. Germline V gives CDR1 MRHNA, CDR2 SNTAGT. CDR3 residues: CASSDRYGGGTDTQYF. CDR3 bases: TGTGCCAGCAGTGACCGATACGGTGGGGGGACAGATACGCAGTATTTT.

This clonotype has at least ten counts. This chain connects TRBV10-3 to TRBJ2-5, with TRBD2 as a possible D gene (6 bases). This CDR3 comprises 15 residues. CDR1 and CDR2 (germline): ENHRY, SYGVKD. The V end lost 10 bases, the J end lost 5 bases, and 23 bases lay between the germline ends. The CDR3 reads CASRTGAVEVETQYF. CDR3 nucleotide sequence: TGTGCCAGCCGGACGGGAGCGGTTGAGGTGGAGACCCAGTACTTC.

This clonotype was detected a few times. The V and J genes are TRBV28 and TRBJ1-2; D possibly corresponds to TRBD1 (5 bases). The CDR3 extends over 12 amino acids. Germline V gene sequence: CDR1 MDHEN, CDR2 SYDVKM. V lost 6 bases to trimming and J lost 2 bases, with 7 bases between them. The CDR3, as DNA: TGTGCCAGCAGGACAGCAAACTATGGCTACACCTTC. Translated, it gives CASRTANYGYTF.

This clonotype has at least ten counts. The J gene is TRBJ1-6, the V gene TRBV5-1; D may be TRBD1 (6 bases). Germline CDR1 and CDR2: SGHRS and YFSETQ. The CDR3 totals 15 residues. The V end lost 5 bases, the J end lost 10 bases, and 19 bases lay between the germline ends. The CDR3 protein is CASSYSPDTGSPLHF. The CDR3 nucleotides read TGCGCCAGCAGTTATTCTCCGGACACAGGGTCACCCCTCCACTTT.

This clonotype occurred many times. It may be a read error: a sequence one base away is much more abundant. CDR3 residues: CASSPGQGVWFGYTF. CDR3 DNA sequence: TGCGCCAGCAGCCCGGGACAGGGAGTTTGGTTCGGCTACACCTTC. This chain uses TRBV5-1 with TRBJ1-2, with 9 bases aligning to TRBD1. The V segment lost 4 bases and the J segment 8 bases; nucleotides outside the gene matches: 12. This CDR3 is 15 amino acids long. Per germline, CDR1 SGHRS and CDR2 YFSETQ.

The rearrangement joins TRBV29-1 to TRBJ1-1, with a weak D call TRBD1 (5 bases). The CDR3 loop spans 13 amino acids. The germline CDR1 and CDR2 sequences are SQVTM and ANQGSEA. V lost 4 bases, J lost 3 bases, and 12 bases lay in between. The DNA of the CDR3 is TGCAGCGTTGGCCACGGGGGGGACACTGAAGCTTTCTTT. It yields the protein CSVGHGGDTEAFF.